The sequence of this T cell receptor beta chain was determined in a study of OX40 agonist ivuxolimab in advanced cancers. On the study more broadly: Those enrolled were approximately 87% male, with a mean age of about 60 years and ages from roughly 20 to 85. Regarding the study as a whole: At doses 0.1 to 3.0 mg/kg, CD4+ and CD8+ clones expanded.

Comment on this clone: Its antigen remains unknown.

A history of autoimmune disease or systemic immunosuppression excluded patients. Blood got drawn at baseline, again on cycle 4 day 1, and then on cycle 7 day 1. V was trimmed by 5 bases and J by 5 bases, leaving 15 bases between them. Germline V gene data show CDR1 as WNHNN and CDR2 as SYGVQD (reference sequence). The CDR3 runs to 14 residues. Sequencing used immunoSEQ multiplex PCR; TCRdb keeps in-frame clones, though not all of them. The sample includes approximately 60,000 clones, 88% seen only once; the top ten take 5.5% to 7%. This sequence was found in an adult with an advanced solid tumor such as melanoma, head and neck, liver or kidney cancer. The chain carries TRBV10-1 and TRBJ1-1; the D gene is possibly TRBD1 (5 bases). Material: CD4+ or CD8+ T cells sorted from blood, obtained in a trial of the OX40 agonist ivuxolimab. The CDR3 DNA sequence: TGCGCCAGCAGTCCCTCCGGGGGGGTTACTGAAGCTTTCTTT. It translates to CASSPSGGVTEAFF.